Following are 20 T cell receptor beta chains from one sample sequenced in a study of cytomegalovirus exposure and HLA in healthy donors. The PCR was carried out with 60 Vbeta primers and 13 Jbeta primers. Clones were sequenced by immunoSEQ multiplex PCR, and TCRdb holds only the in-frame ones, with some missing. Altogether over 75,000 clones are present, approximately 88% being singletons, with the ten largest covering 2.4%. The source material was PBMCs. The source is a woman aged 50 to 65 in good health and CMV-seronegative.

This chain joins TRBV6-5 and TRBJ2-6; D is perhaps TRBD1 (5 bases). V was clipped by 5 bases and J by 1 base, with 9 bases between them. This CDR3 is built from 15 residues. Germline V gives CDR1 MNHEY, CDR2 SVGAGI. The CDR3 protein is CASSRQSSGANVLTF. The DNA for the CDR3 is TGTGCCAGCAGTAGACAGAGTTCTGGGGCCAACGTCCTGACTTTC.

V and J are TRBV5-4 and TRBJ2-1, with TRBD2 matching 9 bases. Germline trimming cut 2 bases from V and 8 bases from J; bases unmatched to any gene: 2. Germline loops: CDR1 SGHNT, CDR2 YYREEE (reference sequence). CDR3 length: 13 amino acids. The CDR3 coding sequence is TGTGCCAGCAGCTTTTTAGCGGGAGATGAGCAGTTCTTC. This sequence encodes CASSFLAGDEQFF.

This clone was recorded only once. This chain uses TRBV19 with TRBJ1-5; 7 nucleotides match TRBD1. There are 15 residues in the CDR3. CDR1 and CDR2 (germline): LNHDA, SQIVND (reference sequence). After removal of 3 bases from V and 4 bases from J, the junction contained 6 bases not matched to a gene. CDR3: CASSISTGTNQPQHF. CDR3 in DNA: TGTGCCAGTAGTATTTCGACAGGGACGAATCAGCCCCAGCATTTT. The full variable domain, completed using reference TRBV19 and TRBJ1-5, is DGGITQSPKYLFRKEGQNVTLSCEQNLNHDAMYWYRQDPGQGLRLIYYSQIVNDFQKGDIAEGYSVSREKKESFPLTVTSAQKNPTAFYLCASSISTGTNQPQHFGDGTRLSIL.

This chain uses TRBV28 with TRBJ2-2, with 12 bases fitting TRBD2. The germline gives CDR1 MDHEN, CDR2 SYDVKM. The ends lost 0 bases at V and 4 bases at J; junction bases unmatched: 3. The CDR3 is 17 residues long. The CDR3: CASSLWTSGRGTGELFF. DNA for the CDR3: TGTGCCAGCAGTTTATGGACTAGCGGGAGAGGCACCGGGGAGCTGTTTTTT.

The CDR3 loop reads CASSETSGAGETQYF. The DNA for the CDR3 is TGTGCCAGCAGTGAGACTAGCGGGGCAGGAGAGACCCAGTACTTC. V is TRBV2 and J is TRBJ2-5; 11 bases are shared with TRBD2. Looked up from germline, CDR1 is SNHLY and CDR2 is FYNNEI. The junction had 4 bases not matched to a gene; V was cut back by 3 bases and J by 4 bases. The CDR3 totals 15 residues.

This chain links TRBV7-2 with TRBJ1-4; 9 nucleotides line up with TRBD1. Germline CDR1 SGHTA, CDR2 FQGNSA. The junction had 6 bases not matched to a gene; V was cut back by 2 bases and J by 8 bases. This CDR3 is 15 amino acids long. CDR3 in DNA: TGTGCCAGCAGCTTAAACCTCGGACAGGGGGAAAAACTGTTTTTT. It specifies CASSLNLGQGEKLFF. Filled out from reference TRBV7-2 and TRBJ1-4, the complete variable domain reads GAGVSQSPSNKVTEKGKDVELRCDPISGHTALYWYRQSLGQGLEFLIYFQGNSAPDKSGLPSDRFSAERTGGSVSTLTIQRTQQEDSAVYLCASSLNLGQGEKLFFGSGTQLSVL.

This clone appeared once. The chain links TRBV6-1 to TRBJ2-5; D is possibly TRBD2 (6 bases). The J call may be mistaken, given a closer DNA end match to TRBJ2-7. The germline gives CDR1 MNHNS, CDR2 SASEGT. The CDR3 covers 14 residues. Written as DNA, the CDR3 is TGTGCCAGCAGGGGGACTTGGGCTTCCTACGAGCAGTACTTC. It codes for CASRGTWASYEQYF.

This clone was seen a few times. The V gene is TRBV6-4, the J gene TRBJ1-5; a possible D gene is TRBD1 (5 bases). Germline V gives CDR1 MRHNA, CDR2 SNTAGT. This CDR3 has 15 amino acids. V was clipped by 4 bases and J by 0 bases, with 10 bases between them. The CDR3 DNA sequence: TGTGCCAGCAGTGTCGACAGCAATAGCAATCAGCCCCAGCATTTT. The encoded protein is CASSVDSNSNQPQHF.

CDR3 DNA: TGTGCCAGCAGCTCCCACCCGGGAGCCGTAGTAGGTAATTCACCCCTCCACTTT. It is translated as CASSSHPGAVVGNSPLHF. The chain links TRBV9 to TRBJ1-6; D call uncertain. Trimming removed 4 bases at V and 6 bases at J, with 23 bases between. The CDR3 consists of 18 residues. CDR1 and CDR2 from the germline V gene are SGDLS and YYNGEE.

The chain couples TRBV2 to TRBJ2-7; D gene ambiguous. V gave up 4 bases and J gave up 2 bases, with 9 bases separating them. This CDR3 contains 13 residues. CDR1 and CDR2 (germline): SNHLY, FYNNEI. The CDR3 sequence: CASSAPGTYEQYV. In DNA, the CDR3 is TGTGCCAGCAGTGCCCCAGGTACCTACGAGCAGTACGTC.

The V call is TRBV28, the J call TRBJ2-5; D is unresolved. V was pared by 2 bases and J by 3 bases, with 13 bases between. CDR3 size: 15 residues. CDR1 is MDHEN and CDR2 is SYDVKM in the germline V gene. In DNA form, the CDR3 reads TGTGCCAGCAGTTTACCCCTTTCGGGTAAAGAGACCCAGTACTTC. As protein: CASSLPLSGKETQYF.

The genes are TRBV28 and TRBJ1-1; 7 bases are shared with TRBD1. Germline CDR1 reads MDHEN; CDR2 reads SYDVKM. V shed 4 bases and J 1 base; nucleotides not matched to a gene: 9. This CDR3 spans 16 amino acids. The CDR3 protein is CASSSGQLGRNTEAFF. In DNA form, the CDR3 reads TGTGCCAGCAGTTCGGGACAGTTAGGACGGAACACTGAAGCTTTCTTT. Using reference TRBV28 and TRBJ1-1 for the parts outside the CDR3, the full variable domain is DVKVTQSSRYLVKRTGEKVFLECVQDMDHENMFWYRQDPGLGLRLIYFSYDVKMKEKGDIPEGYSVSREKKERFSLILESASTNQTSMYLCASSSGQLGRNTEAFFGQGTRLTVV.

The chain recombines TRBV4-2 with TRBJ2-1; TRBD2 might be the D (6 bases). The V and J ends lost 0 bases and 9 bases respectively, with 15 bases between them. The CDR3 has 15 amino acids. Germline CDR1 and CDR2: LGHNA and YNFKEQ. The CDR3 DNA reads as TGTGCCAGCAGCCAAGATAAACTAGCTTTGGCTGAGCAGTTCTTC. It codes for CASSQDKLALAEQFF.

The chain employs TRBV5-1 and TRBJ2-1, with 8 nucleotides matching TRBD2. Looked up from germline, CDR1 is SGHRS and CDR2 is YFSETQ. This CDR3 is 15 amino acids long. J lost 7 bases, V lost 4 bases, and 10 bases had no gene match. As DNA, the CDR3 is TGCGCCAGCAGCCCCTCAGGGGTAGCGGGAAATGAGCAGTTCTTC. This gives the protein CASSPSGVAGNEQFF. The whole variable domain, filled in from reference TRBV5-1 and TRBJ2-1, reads KAGVTQTPRYLIKTRGQQVTLSCSPISGHRSVSWYQQTPGQGLQFLFEYFSETQRNKGNFPGRFSGRQFSNSRSEMNVSTLELGDSALYLCASSPSGVAGNEQFFGPGTRLTVL.

The chain employs TRBV28 and TRBJ2-7; D remains unclear. The CDR3 runs to 14 residues. V lost 5 bases and J 3 bases, leaving 14 bases between the germline ends. Germline V lookup: CDR1 MDHEN, CDR2 SYDVKM. CDR3 loop: CASSPRVKDYEQYF. The CDR3, as DNA: TGTGCCAGCAGTCCACGGGTTAAGGACTACGAGCAGTACTTC.

This clone occurred once. The V call is TRBV2, the J call TRBJ1-4, with 11 positions matching TRBD1. The V gene's germline CDR1 is SNHLY and CDR2 FYNNEI. With V trimmed by 6 bases and J by 3 bases, 0 bases remained unmatched. This CDR3 comprises 14 residues. CDR3 sequence: CASRGQGANEKLFF. The CDR3 region has the DNA TGTGCCAGCAGGGGACAGGGGGCTAATGAAAAACTGTTTTTT.

The rearrangement links TRBV19 to TRBJ2-7; 13 nucleotides align to TRBD2. CDR1 and CDR2 from the germline V gene are LNHDA and SQIVND (reference sequence). The CDR3 runs to 17 residues. J lost 2 bases, V lost 5 bases, and 9 bases had no gene match. The CDR3 DNA sequence: TGTGCCAGTAGTGCTATGACTAGCGGGAGGCCCACCTACGAGCAGTACTTC. This gives the protein CASSAMTSGRPTYEQYF.

This clone turned up a few times. This sequence joins TRBV6-5 and TRBJ1-4; 12 bases are a match to TRBD1. Trimming took 2 bases from V and 7 from J; bases not matched to a gene: 2. Germline lookup yields CDR1 MNHEY and CDR2 SVGAGI. The CDR3 contains 15 residues. The CDR3 DNA follows: TGTGCCAGCAGTTACGGGGGACAGGGGGCTGAAAAACTGTTTTTT. Translation gives CASSYGGQGAEKLFF.

The chain is built from TRBV5-1 and TRBJ1-2; 10 bases fit TRBD1. CDR3 length: 14 amino acids. CDR1 and CDR2 from the germline V gene are SGHRS and YFSETQ. V shed 5 bases, J shed 3 bases, and the junction held 4 bases outside the gene matches. The CDR3 loop reads CASSQGQGYYGYTF. CDR3 nucleotides: TGCGCCAGCAGTCAGGGACAGGGGTACTATGGCTACACCTTC. Looking up the rest from reference TRBV5-1 and TRBJ1-2 gives the full variable domain: KAGVTQTPRYLIKTRGQQVTLSCSPISGHRSVSWYQQTPGQGLQFLFEYFSETQRNKGNFPGRFSGRQFSNSRSEMNVSTLELGDSALYLCASSQGQGYYGYTFGSGTRLTVV.

The genes are TRBV7-8 and TRBJ1-5; D possibly corresponds to TRBD1 (6 bases). The germline CDR1 and CDR2 sequences are SGHVS and FQNEAQ. V was shortened by 4 bases and J by 3 bases, with 13 bases between the two germline ends. This CDR3 has 15 amino acids. The CDR3 DNA reads TGTGCCAGCAGCTCGCTCTCAGGGGTCAATCAGCCCCAGCATTTT. This translates into CASSSLSGVNQPQHF.